This T cell receptor (beta chain) was recorded in a study of T cells in Graves' hyperthyroidism and ophthalmopathy. Whole-study results and caveats: It was a median 6.5 months before onset that the model predicted ophthalmopathy.

Reasons for excluding patients were uncontrolled infection, other autoimmune disease, pregnancy or lactation. Orbital computed tomography and thyroid ultrasound, together with serum TRAb and thyroxine and clinical symptoms, were used for diagnoses. This clonotype has just one count. Its antigen is not identified. Amplification yielded TCR beta CDR3 regions, with RNA transcripts as the source. Primed by the HTBI set, a first-round RT-PCR was run on the TCR CDR3. In TCRdb, the multiplex PCR reads were re-called with MiXCR into one record per CDR3 protein. Altogether about 840,000 distinct CDR3 sequences are present, 35% to 45% being singletons, with the ten largest covering roughly 8.3%. Sample: blood. The receptor was isolated from a man between 18 and 35 years old with Graves' hyperthyroidism.

In DNA form, the CDR3 reads TGCAGCGCCACGACAGGGCTGGCCCAGCATTTT. It codes for CSATTGLAQHF. The chain has TRBV29-1 and TRBJ1-5; 7 bases fit TRBD1. V was pared by 7 bases and J by 11 bases, with 8 bases of the junction left unmatched. The CDR3 runs to 11 residues. Germline V gene data show CDR1 as SQVTM and CDR2 as ANQGSEA.